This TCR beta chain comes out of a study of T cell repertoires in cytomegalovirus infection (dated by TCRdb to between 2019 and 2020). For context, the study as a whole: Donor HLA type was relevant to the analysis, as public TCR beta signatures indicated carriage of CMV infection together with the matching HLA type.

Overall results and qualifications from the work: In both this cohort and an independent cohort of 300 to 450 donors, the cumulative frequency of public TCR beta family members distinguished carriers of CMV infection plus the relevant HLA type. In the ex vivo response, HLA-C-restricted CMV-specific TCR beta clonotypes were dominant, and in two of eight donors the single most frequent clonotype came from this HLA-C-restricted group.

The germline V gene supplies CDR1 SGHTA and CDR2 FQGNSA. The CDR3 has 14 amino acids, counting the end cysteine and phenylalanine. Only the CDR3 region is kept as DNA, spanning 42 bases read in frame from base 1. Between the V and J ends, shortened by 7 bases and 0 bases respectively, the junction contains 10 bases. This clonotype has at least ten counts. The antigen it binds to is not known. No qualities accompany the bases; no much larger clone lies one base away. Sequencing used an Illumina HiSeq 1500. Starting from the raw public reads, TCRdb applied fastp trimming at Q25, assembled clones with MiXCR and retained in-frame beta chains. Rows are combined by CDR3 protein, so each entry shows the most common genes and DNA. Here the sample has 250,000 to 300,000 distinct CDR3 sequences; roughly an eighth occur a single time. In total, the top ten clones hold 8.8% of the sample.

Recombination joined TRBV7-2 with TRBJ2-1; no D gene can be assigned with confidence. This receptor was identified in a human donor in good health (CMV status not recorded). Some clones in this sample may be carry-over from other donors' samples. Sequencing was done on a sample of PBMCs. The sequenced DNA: TGTGCCAGCACCCCCCGGAGCTCCTACAATGAGCAGTTCTTC. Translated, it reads CASTPRSSYNEQFF.